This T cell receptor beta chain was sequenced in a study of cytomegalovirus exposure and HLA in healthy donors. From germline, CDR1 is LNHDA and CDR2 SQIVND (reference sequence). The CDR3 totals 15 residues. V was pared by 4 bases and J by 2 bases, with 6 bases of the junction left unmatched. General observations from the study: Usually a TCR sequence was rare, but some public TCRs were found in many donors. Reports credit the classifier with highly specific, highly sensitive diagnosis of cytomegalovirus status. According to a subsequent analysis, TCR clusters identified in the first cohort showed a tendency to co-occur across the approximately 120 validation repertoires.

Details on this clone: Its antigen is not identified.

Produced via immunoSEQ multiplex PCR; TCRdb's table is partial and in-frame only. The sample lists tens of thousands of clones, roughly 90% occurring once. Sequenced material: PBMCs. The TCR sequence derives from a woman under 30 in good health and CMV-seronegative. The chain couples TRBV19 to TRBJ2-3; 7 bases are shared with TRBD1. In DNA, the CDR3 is TGTGCCAGTAGTAGTCCAGGGGGTGACACAGATACGCAGTATTTT. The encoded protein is CASSSPGGDTDTQYF.